The clone carrying this TCR beta chain was seen a few times. The library protocol tagged individual cDNA molecules with unique molecular identifiers. Via MiXCR, TCRdb re-called the 5' RACE reads, giving one row per CDR3 protein. Of 48,000 or so distinct CDR3 sequences in the sample, 6.2% were seen once. This sample is drawn from a study of early T cells in non-severe SARS-CoV-2 infection. The TCR originated in an adult who was a healthcare worker with PCR-confirmed SARS-CoV-2 infection or an uninfected control (not recorded which). The sample in question was whole blood, obtained at baseline.

CDR3 DNA: TGTGCCAGCAGTTTGGTCAGGGCGTCTGGGGCCAACGTCCTGACTTTC. Translation gives CASSLVRASGANVLTF. The genes are TRBV27 and TRBJ2-6, with a weak D call TRBD1 (5 bases). The CDR3 spans 16 residues. CDR1 is MNHEY, CDR2 SMNVEV, per germline (reference sequence). V gave up 3 bases and J gave up 1 base, with 10 bases separating them.